The subject of this entry is one T cell receptor beta chain. Its antigen remains unknown. The data were taken from a study of OX40 agonist ivuxolimab in advanced cancers. The data were produced by immunoSEQ multiplex PCR, yet TCRdb's version contains in-frame clones alone and is incomplete. This sample has tens of thousands of clones, with about 82% found just once. The CDR3 spans 15 residues. V lost 8 bases and J lost 1; bases outside the gene matches: 4. Germline V gene data show CDR1 as MNHNS and CDR2 as SASEGT. Study results and limitations: The work left the antigen specificity of expanded peripheral T cells undetermined. CD4+ and CD8+ blood T cells expanded clonally by week 6 at 0.1 to 3.0 mg/kg.

This sequence was found in an adult with an advanced solid tumor such as melanoma, head and neck, liver or kidney cancer. The chain couples TRBV6-1 to TRBJ2-1, with TRBD2 identical over 11 bases. The sequencing here drew on CD4+ or CD8+ T cells sorted from blood, taken in a trial of the OX40 agonist ivuxolimab. The CDR3 DNA is TGTGCCAGCGGAACTAGCGGGAGTTCCTACAATGAGCAGTTCTTC. Translated, it gives CASGTSGSSYNEQFF.